The sequence of this TCR beta chain was determined in a study of blood T cell repertoires in COVID-19. Whole-study context: Acute and convalescent COVID-19 samples came from the United States, Italy and Spain. Sample material is recorded as cDNA or gDNA derived from T cells, B-cell-depleted T cells, or PBMCs.

Patients of the Seattle cohort, enrolled during active infection, were followed longitudinally. How the authors handled the data: Quantification of nucleated cells was approximated via reference gene primer amplification. Sequenced by immunoSEQ multiplex PCR; TCRdb stores in-frame clones only, minus some. V and J calls and clone size are those listed in that table; D and trimming were worked out from the DNA. The sample contains some 200,000 clones, less than 90% of which appear only once. There are 15 residues in the CDR3. CDR1 and CDR2 from the germline V gene are MGHDK and SYGVNS. J gave up 8 bases and V 4 bases, and 8 bases lay outside the gene matches.

Sequencing input: peripheral blood. The TCR originated in an elderly woman with COVID-19, enrolled during active disease. The chain joins TRBV25-1 to TRBJ1-4, with TRBD1 identical over 9 bases. This CDR3 reads CASSAYRGRHEKLFF. Written as DNA, the CDR3 is TGTGCCAGCAGTGCGTACAGGGGGCGCCACGAAAAACTGTTTTTT. Full variable domain (outside the CDR3, taken from reference TRBV25-1 and TRBJ1-4): EADIYQTPRYLVIGTGKKITLECSQTMGHDKMYWYQQDPGMELHLIHYSYGVNSTEKGDLSSESTVSRIRTEHFPLTLESARPSHTSQYLCASSAYRGRHEKLFFGSGTQLSVL.